A selection of T cell receptor beta chains follows, all from one sample in a study of shared clonotypes between healthy human individuals. Produced via immunoSEQ multiplex PCR; TCRdb's table is partial and in-frame only. The data hold about 2 million clones, with roughly 95% observed a single time. Sequencing was done on a sample of naive CD4+ T cells sorted from blood. The receptors originated from a man in his late teens or twenties in good health. The conserved cysteine and the conserved F or W are not part of the CDR3 here. Fields, in order: J gene, V gene, CDR3 protein.

TRBJ2-7 | TRBV6-1 | ASRDSITAGDRVF
TRBJ2-7 | TRBV2 | ASRRDSNSYEQY
TRBJ1-1 | TRBV19 | ASSIGFQPAEAF
TRBJ2-7 | TRBV30 | AWSLGPSRYEQY
TRBJ2-7 | TRBV14 | ASSPYRTASYEQY
TRBJ1-2 | TRBV5-6 | ASSLGQGAYGYT
TRBJ1-2 | TRBV6-5 | ASSTGQGYYGYT
TRBJ1-5 | TRBV10-3 | AIRHQAGTGVNQPQH
TRBJ1-2 | TRBV30 | AWSVPGPTNYGYT
TRBJ2-1 | TRBV10-1 | ASHGTPQEDNEQF
TRBJ1-4 | TRBV7-9 | ASSLQGEWTNEKLF
TRBJ1-1 | TRBV28 | ASSLGQSFTEAF
TRBJ1-6 | TRBV6-1 | ASSEEKGWTYNSPLH
TRBJ1-4 | TRBV30 | AWSPGAANEKLF
TRBJ2-1 | TRBV11-2 | ASSPRVGIQF
TRBJ2-4 | TRBV27 | ASSLSQAKNIQY
TRBJ2-2 | TRBV27 | ASHRQETSTGELF
TRBJ2-5 | TRBV4-3 | ASSARLAGGPFRETQY
TRBJ2-1 | TRBV2 | ASSVDRDSYNEQF
TRBJ2-1 | TRBV7-2 | ASSPRQAAEQF
TRBJ1-1 | TRBV27 | ASSSQGGTEAF
TRBJ1-5 | TRBV6-1 | ASSEDRPQH
TRBJ2-1 | TRBV6-5 | ASSSLSVKAAEQF
TRBJ2-5 | TRBV5-4 | ASSLGLAGGEETQY
TRBJ2-7 | TRBV6-6 | ASSHDLKGEQY
TRBJ2-7 | TRBV29-1 | SVAPQQGAYEQY
TRBJ2-7 | TRBV7-9 | ASSLGSGGAYEQY
TRBJ2-1 | TRBV5-1 | ASSSGSGGSYNEQF
TRBJ1-1 | TRBV10-1 | ASSREVGTEAF